This TCR beta chain was identified during a study of blood T cell repertoires in COVID-19. Study-level information: Donors in the United States, Italy and Spain gave samples during acute or convalescent COVID-19. Nucleic acid was either cDNA or gDNA, and it came from T cells, B-cell-depleted T cells, or PBMCs.

Germline trimming cut 4 bases from V and 1 base from J; bases unmatched to any gene: 4. Germline lookup yields CDR1 MDHEN and CDR2 SYDVKM. This CDR3 region has 16 residues. Original processing methods: From reference gene primer amplification, estimates of nucleated cell counts were derived. Sequencing was performed with immunoSEQ multiplex PCR; in TCRdb, only in-frame clones are kept and a portion is missing. V, J and clone size are taken as reported in that table, and D and trimming were inferred from the DNA itself. The data contain about 160,000 clones, around 90% of them singletons. The chain joins TRBV28 to TRBJ2-2, with 9 bases lining up with TRBD1. Sequencing was performed on peripheral blood. The sequence was obtained from a woman in her fifties or sixties who had recovered from COVID-19. CDR3 loop: CASSSGQGMNTGELFF. CDR3 nucleotides: TGTGCCAGCAGTTCCGGACAGGGGATGAACACCGGGGAGCTGTTTTTT.